This T cell receptor beta chain was retrieved from a study of hypomethylating agent response in myelodysplastic syndrome. Regarding the study as a whole: Possible novel MDS antigen recognition by shared GLIPH2 clusters needs experimental validation.

With V trimmed by 5 bases and J by 10 bases, 5 bases remained unmatched. The CDR3 extends over 13 amino acids. Germline CDR1 reads SNHLY; CDR2 reads FYNNEI. Two replicates of around 200 ng each gave 400 ng DNA per sample, survey resolution. Original data processing: Previously reported viral-epitope specificity per VDJdb covered about 1.5% of 150,000 to 200,000 unique clonotypes. Assay used: immunoSEQ multiplex PCR; TCRdb lists only in-frame clones, some missing. The V and J calls and clone size were taken over from that table, and D and trimming were inferred from the DNA. The data hold several thousand clones, with roughly nine tenths observed a single time. Concerning this clone: The antigen is unknown.

This chain uses TRBV2 with TRBJ1-6; 7 bases agree with TRBD1. This clonotype was obtained from a human donor with myelodysplastic syndrome. The specimen was bone marrow, collected before or after starting hypomethylating agent treatment for myelodysplastic syndrome (not recorded which). CDR3 sequence reads: CASSLRGESPLHF. In nucleotides, the CDR3 is TGTGCCAGCAGTCTCAGGGGGGAATCACCCCTCCACTTT.